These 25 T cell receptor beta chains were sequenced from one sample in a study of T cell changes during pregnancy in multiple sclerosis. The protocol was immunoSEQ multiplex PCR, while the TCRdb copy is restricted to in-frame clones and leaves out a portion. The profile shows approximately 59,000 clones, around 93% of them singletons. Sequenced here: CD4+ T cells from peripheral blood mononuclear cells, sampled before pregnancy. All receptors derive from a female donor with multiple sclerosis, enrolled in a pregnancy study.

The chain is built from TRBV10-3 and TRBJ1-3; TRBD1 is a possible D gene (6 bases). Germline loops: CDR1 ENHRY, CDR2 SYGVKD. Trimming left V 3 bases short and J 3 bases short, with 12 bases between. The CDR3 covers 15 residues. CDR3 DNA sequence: TGTGCCATCAGTGATCACAGGGACATTGGAAACACCATATATTTT. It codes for CAISDHRDIGNTIYF.

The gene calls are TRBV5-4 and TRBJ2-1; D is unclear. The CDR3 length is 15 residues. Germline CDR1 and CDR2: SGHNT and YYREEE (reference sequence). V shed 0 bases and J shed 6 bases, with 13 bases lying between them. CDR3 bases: TGTGCCAGCAGCTTGGCCGGCAGGCCCTTCAATGAGCAGTTCTTC. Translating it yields CASSLAGRPFNEQFF.

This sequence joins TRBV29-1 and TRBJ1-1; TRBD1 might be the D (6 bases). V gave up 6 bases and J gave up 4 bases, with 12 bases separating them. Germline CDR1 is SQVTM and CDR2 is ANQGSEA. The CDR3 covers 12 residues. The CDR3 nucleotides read TGCAGCGTAGTTCGGGGGGCCACTGAAGCTTTCTTT. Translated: CSVVRGATEAFF.

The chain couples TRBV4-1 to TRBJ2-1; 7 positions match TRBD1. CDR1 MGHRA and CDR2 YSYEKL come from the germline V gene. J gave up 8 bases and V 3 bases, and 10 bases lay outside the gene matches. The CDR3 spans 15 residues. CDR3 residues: CASSHITQGVYEQFF. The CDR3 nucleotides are TGCGCCAGCAGCCACATAACGCAGGGGGTCTATGAGCAGTTCTTC.

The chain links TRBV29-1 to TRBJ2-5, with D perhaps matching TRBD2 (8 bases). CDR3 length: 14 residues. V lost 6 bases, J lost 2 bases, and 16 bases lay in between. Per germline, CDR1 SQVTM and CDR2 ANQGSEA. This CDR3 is CSVGLGTAQETQYF. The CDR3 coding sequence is TGCAGCGTGGGACTAGGGACAGCTCAAGAGACCCAGTACTTC. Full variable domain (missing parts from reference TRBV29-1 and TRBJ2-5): SAVISQKPSRDICQRGTSLTIQCQVDSQVTMMFWYRQQPGQSLTLIATANQGSEATYESGFVIDKFPISRPNLTFSTLTVSNMSPEDSSIYLCSVGLGTAQETQYFGPGTRLLVL.

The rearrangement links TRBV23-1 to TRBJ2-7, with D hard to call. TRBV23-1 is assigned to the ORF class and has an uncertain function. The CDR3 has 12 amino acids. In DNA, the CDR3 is TGCGTCAAGCCCAGGCCCTCCTACGAGCAGTACTTC. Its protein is CVKPRPSYEQYF.

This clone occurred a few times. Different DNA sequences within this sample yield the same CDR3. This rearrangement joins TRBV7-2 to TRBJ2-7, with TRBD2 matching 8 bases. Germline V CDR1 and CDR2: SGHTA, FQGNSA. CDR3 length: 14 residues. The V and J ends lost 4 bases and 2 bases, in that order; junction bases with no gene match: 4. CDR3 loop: CASSSGGVPYEQYF. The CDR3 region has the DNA TGTGCCAGCAGCTCCGGGGGGGTCCCCTACGAGCAGTACTTC. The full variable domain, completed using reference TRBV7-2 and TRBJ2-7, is GAGVSQSPSNKVTEKGKDVELRCDPISGHTALYWYRQSLGQGLEFLIYFQGNSAPDKSGLPSDRFSAERTGGSVSTLTIQRTQQEDSAVYLCASSSGGVPYEQYFGPGTRLTVT.

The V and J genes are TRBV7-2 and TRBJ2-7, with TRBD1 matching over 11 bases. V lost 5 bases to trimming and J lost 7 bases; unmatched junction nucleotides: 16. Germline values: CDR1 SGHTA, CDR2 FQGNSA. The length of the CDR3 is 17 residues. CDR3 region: CASSERGGTGGSWEQYF. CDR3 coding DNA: TGTGCCAGCAGCGAGCGAGGTGGGACAGGGGGGTCTTGGGAGCAGTACTTC.

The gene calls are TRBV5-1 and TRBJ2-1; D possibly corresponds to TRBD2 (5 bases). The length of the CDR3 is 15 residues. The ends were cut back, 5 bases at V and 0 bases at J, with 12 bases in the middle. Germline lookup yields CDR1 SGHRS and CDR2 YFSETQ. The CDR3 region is CASRWAGSSYNEQFF. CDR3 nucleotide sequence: TGCGCCAGCAGATGGGCGGGCAGCTCCTACAATGAGCAGTTCTTC.

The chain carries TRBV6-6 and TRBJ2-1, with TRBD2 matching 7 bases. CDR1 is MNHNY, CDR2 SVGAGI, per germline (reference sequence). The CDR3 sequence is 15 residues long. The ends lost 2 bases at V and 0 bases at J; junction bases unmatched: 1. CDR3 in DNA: TGTGCCAGCAGTTACGGCGGGAGCTCCTACAATGAGCAGTTCTTC. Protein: CASSYGGSSYNEQFF.

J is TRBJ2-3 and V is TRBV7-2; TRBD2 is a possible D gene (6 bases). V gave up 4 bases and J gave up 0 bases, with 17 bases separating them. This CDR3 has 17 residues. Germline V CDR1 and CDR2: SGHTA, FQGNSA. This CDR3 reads CASSWRNLASSTDTQYF. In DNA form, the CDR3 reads TGTGCCAGCAGCTGGAGAAACCTAGCGTCTAGCACAGATACGCAGTATTTT. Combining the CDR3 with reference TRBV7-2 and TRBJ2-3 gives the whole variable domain GAGVSQSPSNKVTEKGKDVELRCDPISGHTALYWYRQSLGQGLEFLIYFQGNSAPDKSGLPSDRFSAERTGGSVSTLTIQRTQQEDSAVYLCASSWRNLASSTDTQYFGPGTRLTVL.

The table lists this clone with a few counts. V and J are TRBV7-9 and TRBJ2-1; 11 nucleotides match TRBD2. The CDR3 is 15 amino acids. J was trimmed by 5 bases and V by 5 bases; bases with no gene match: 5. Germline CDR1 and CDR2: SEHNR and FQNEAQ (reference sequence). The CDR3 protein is CASSPGLAANNEQFF. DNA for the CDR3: TGTGCCAGCAGCCCGGGACTAGCGGCTAACAATGAGCAGTTCTTC.

The CDR3 DNA sequence: TGTGCCACCAGCAGAGGTTTCGAGGGATGGGTTACAGATACGCAGTATTTT. Amino acids: CATSRGFEGWVTDTQYF. The chain employs TRBV15 and TRBJ2-3, with D maybe TRBD2 (5 bases). The CDR3 has 17 amino acids. In germline, CDR1 is LNHNV, CDR2 YYDKDF (reference sequence). Between the trimmed V and J ends, which lost 1 base and 3 bases, there was a span of 17 bases.

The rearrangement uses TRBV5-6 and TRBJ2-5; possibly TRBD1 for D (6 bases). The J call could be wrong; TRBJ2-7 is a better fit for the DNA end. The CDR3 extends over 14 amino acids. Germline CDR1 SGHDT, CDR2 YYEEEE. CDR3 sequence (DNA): TGTGCCAGCAGCTGGTGGGGACAAACCTACGAGCAGTACTTC. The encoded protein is CASSWWGQTYEQYF.

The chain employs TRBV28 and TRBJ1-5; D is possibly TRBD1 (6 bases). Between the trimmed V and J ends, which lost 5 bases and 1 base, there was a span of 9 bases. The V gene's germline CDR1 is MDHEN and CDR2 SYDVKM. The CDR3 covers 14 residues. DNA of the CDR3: TGTGCCAGCAGTCCCGGACAGAGCAATCAGCCCCAGCATTTT. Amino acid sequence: CASSPGQSNQPQHF.

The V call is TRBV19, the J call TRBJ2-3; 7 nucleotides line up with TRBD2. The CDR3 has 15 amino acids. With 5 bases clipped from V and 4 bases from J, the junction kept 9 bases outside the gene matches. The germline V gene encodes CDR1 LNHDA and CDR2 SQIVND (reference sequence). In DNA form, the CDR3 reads TGTGCCAGTAGTTCACCGGGAGGACCCGCAGATACGCAGTATTTT. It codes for CASSSPGGPADTQYF.

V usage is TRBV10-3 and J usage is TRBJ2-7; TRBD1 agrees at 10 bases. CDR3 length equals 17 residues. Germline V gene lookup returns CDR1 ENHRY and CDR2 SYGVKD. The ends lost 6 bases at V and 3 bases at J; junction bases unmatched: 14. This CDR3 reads CAIRTTTGTGDRYEQYF. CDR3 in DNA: TGTGCCATCAGAACCACAACCGGGACAGGGGATCGCTACGAGCAGTACTTC.

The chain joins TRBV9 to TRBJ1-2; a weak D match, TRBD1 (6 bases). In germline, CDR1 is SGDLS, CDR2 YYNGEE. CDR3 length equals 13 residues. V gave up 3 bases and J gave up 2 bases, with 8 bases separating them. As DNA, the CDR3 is TGTGCCAGCAGCGCGACAGGAAACTATGGCTACACCTTC. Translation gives CASSATGNYGYTF. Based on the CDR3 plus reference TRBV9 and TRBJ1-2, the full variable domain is DSGVTQTPKHLITATGQRVTLRCSPRSGDLSVYWYQQSLDQGLQFLIQYYNGEERAKGNILERFSAQQFPDLHSELNLSSLELGDSALYFCASSATGNYGYTFGSGTRLTVV.

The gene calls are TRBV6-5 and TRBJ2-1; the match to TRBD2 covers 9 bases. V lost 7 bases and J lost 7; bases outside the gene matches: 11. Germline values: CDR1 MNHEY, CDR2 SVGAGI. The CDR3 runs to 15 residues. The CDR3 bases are TGTGCCAGCAAGCGGGAGGCACCCTCGAGGAATGAGCAGTTCTTC. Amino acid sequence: CASKREAPSRNEQFF.

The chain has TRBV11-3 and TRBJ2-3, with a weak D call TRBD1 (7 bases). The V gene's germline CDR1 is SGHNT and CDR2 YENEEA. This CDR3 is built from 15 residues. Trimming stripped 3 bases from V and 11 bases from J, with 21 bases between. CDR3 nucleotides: TGTGCCAGCAGCTTGGCGGGACAGTCCAGGGCGGGGCAGTATTTT. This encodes CASSLAGQSRAGQYF.

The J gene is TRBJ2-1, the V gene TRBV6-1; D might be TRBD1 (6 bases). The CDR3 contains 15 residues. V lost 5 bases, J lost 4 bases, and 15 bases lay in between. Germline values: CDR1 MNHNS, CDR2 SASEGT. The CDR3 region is CASSKDRTIYNEQFF. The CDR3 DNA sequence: TGTGCCAGCAGTAAAGACAGGACCATATACAATGAGCAGTTCTTC.

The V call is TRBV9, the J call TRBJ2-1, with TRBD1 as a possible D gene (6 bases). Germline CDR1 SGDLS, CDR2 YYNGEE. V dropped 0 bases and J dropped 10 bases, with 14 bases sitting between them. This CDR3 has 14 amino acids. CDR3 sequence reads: CASSVGGNREEQFF. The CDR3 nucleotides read TGTGCCAGCAGCGTAGGGGGCAACAGGGAAGAGCAGTTCTTC.

As DNA, the CDR3 is TGTGCCAGCAGGCTGACAGGGGAGGTAACTGAAGCTTTCTTT. Its translation is CASRLTGEVTEAFF. J is TRBJ1-1 and V is TRBV5-8; 8 bases map to TRBD1. The V and J ends lost 5 bases and 5 bases, in that order; junction bases with no gene match: 8. This CDR3 spans 14 amino acids. The germline V gene encodes CDR1 SGHTS and CDR2 YDEGEE.

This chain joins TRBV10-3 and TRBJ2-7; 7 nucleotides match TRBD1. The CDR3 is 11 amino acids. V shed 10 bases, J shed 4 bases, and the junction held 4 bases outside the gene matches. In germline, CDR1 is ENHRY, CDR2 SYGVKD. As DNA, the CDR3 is TGTGCCACACGACAGGGTTACGAGCAGTACTTC. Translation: CATRQGYEQYF.

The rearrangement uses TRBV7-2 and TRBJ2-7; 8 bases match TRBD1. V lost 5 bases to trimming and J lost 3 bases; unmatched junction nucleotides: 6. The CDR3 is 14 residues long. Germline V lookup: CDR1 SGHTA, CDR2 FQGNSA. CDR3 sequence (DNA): TGTGCCAGCAGCCTCCGGGACAGGTTCTACGAGCAGTACTTC. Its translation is CASSLRDRFYEQYF.